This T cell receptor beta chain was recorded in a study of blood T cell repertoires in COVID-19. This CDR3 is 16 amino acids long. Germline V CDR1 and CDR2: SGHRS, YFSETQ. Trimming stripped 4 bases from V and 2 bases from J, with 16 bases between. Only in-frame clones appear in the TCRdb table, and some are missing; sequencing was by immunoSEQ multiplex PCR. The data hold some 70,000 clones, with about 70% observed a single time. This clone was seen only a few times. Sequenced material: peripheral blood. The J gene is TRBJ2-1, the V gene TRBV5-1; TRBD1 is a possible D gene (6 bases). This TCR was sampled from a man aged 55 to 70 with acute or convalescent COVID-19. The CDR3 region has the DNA TGCGCCAGCAGCCGGGGAGAGGGGGATACCTACAATGAGCAGTTCTTC. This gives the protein CASSRGEGDTYNEQFF.